This passage covers 8 T cell receptor beta chains from one sample sequenced in a study of T cells after yellow fever vaccination. One entry per CDR3 protein results from TCRdb running MiXCR on the 5' RACE reads. This table has about 370,000 distinct CDR3 sequences, more than 9% appearing once. This specimen consisted of PBMCs, obtained on the day of the first yellow fever vaccination. The origin of the receptors is a man aged 18 to 30 who received the YFV17D yellow fever vaccine.

This clonotype was observed a few times. This chain connects TRBV29-1 to TRBJ1-1, with 10 bases matching TRBD1. This CDR3 comprises 15 residues. From germline, CDR1 is SQVTM and CDR2 ANQGSEA. The trim removed 5 bases at V and 6 bases at J, leaving 12 bases unmatched. DNA of the CDR3: TGCAGCGTTCCCGGACGACAGGGGGCTTGGTCTGAAGCTTTCTTT. It specifies CSVPGRQGAWSEAFF.

The chain carries TRBV18 and TRBJ2-5, with TRBD1 matching 7 bases. CDR3 size: 14 residues. V lost 3 bases, J lost 5 bases, and 6 bases stayed unmatched. Germline values: CDR1 KGHSH, CDR2 LQKENI. In DNA form, the CDR3 reads TGTGCCAGCTCACCGACGGACAGGCCTGAGACCCAGTACTTC. It encodes CASSPTDRPETQYF.

This rearrangement joins TRBV20-1 to TRBJ2-1; unclear D gene. Trimming pared 1 base from V and 0 bases from J, leaving 7 bases between. The CDR3 spans 14 residues. CDR1 DFQATT and CDR2 SNEGSKA come from the germline V gene (reference sequence). CDR3 DNA sequence: TGCAGTGCTAGAGCTTATATCTCCTACAATGAGCAGTTCTTC. It codes for CSARAYISYNEQFF.

The chain recombines TRBV6-2 or TRBV6-3 with TRBJ2-7, with D uncertain. CDR1 and CDR2 (germline): MNHEY, SVGEGT. Trimming stripped 6 bases from V and 0 bases from J, with 12 bases between. The CDR3 runs to 14 residues. The DNA for the CDR3 is TGTGCCAGCAGCTCGCCGATCCCCTCCTACGAGCAGTACGTC. Encoded protein: CASSSPIPSYEQYV.

V is TRBV9 and J is TRBJ2-3; D remains unclear. CDR3 length: 14 residues. The germline V gene has CDR1 SGDLS and CDR2 YYNGEE. V dropped 0 bases and J dropped 4 bases, with 9 bases sitting between them. The CDR3 DNA reads as TGTGCCAGCAGCGTAGAGGTGAAGGCAGATACGCAGTATTTT. This codes for CASSVEVKADTQYF.

V and J are TRBV6-1 and TRBJ2-5, with 8 bases matching TRBD1. The germline V gene has CDR1 MNHNS and CDR2 SASEGT. The CDR3 spans 12 residues. The V segment lost 4 bases and the J segment 9 bases; nucleotides outside the gene matches: 4. The CDR3 DNA reads TGTGCCAGCAGTGCGGACAGGGTAGCCCAGTACTTC. It is translated as CASSADRVAQYF.

CDR3 sequence reads: CSAWGARVTQYF. CDR3 coding DNA: TGCAGTGCCTGGGGGGCCAGAGTCACGCAGTATTTT. The J gene is TRBJ2-3, the V gene TRBV20-1; D is perhaps TRBD1 or TRBD2 (6 bases each). This CDR3 is 12 amino acids long. Germline V gives CDR1 DFQATT, CDR2 SNEGSKA (reference sequence). V was shortened by 6 bases and J by 9 bases, with 16 bases between the two germline ends.

This clonotype was observed a handful of times. V is TRBV5-1 and J is TRBJ1-5; D unresolved. V was cut by 0 bases and J by 0 bases, with 7 bases left in between. CDR3 length: 15 residues. Germline V gene lookup returns CDR1 SGHRS and CDR2 YFSETQ. Here the CDR3 reads CASSLGDNSNQPQHF. The CDR3 coding sequence is TGCGCCAGCAGCTTGGGAGACAATAGCAATCAGCCCCAGCATTTT. Full variable domain (missing parts from reference TRBV5-1 and TRBJ1-5): KAGVTQTPRYLIKTRGQQVTLSCSPISGHRSVSWYQQTPGQGLQFLFEYFSETQRNKGNFPGRFSGRQFSNSRSEMNVSTLELGDSALYLCASSLGDNSNQPQHFGDGTRLSIL.